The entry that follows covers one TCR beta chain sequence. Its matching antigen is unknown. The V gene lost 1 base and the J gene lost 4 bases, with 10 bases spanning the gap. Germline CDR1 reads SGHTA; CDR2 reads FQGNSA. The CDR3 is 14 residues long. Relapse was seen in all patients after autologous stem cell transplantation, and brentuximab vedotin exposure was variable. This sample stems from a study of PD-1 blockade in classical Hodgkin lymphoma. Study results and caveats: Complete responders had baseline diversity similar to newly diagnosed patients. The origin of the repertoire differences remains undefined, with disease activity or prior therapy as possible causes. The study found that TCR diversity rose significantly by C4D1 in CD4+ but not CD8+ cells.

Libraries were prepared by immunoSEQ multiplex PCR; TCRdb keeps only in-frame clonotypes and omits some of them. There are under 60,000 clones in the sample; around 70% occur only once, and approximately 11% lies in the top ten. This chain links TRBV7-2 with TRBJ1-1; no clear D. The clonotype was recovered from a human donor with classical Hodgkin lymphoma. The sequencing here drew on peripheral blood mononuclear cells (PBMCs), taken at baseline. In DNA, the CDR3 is TGTGCCAGCAGCTTAGAACTCCCTGGCACTGAAGCTTTCTTT. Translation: CASSLELPGTEAFF.